This T cell receptor (beta chain) comes out of a study of regulatory T cells in long-lasting Graves disease. General observations from the study: Newly diagnosed disease favored TRBV20-1 and TRBJ2-1 over persistent disease. Persistent Graves' patients showed a TCR diversity that was lower than that of newly diagnosed ones.

This CDR3 is 15 amino acids long. V lost 1 base to trimming and J lost 8 bases; unmatched junction nucleotides: 3. The germline gives CDR1 KGHSH, CDR2 LQKENI. In regard to this clonotype: Its antigen is as yet unknown.

The time point here: newly diagnosed GD, antithyroid drugs for less than 3 months. The TCR library used RNA extracted from PBMCs. According to the study, TCR beta libraries were built with iRepertoire HTBI primers and CDR3-region Arm-PCR. Each CDR3 protein is one row after TCRdb ran MiXCR on the multiplex PCR reads. The sample records roughly 500,000 distinct CDR3 sequences, 12% being singletons. The same sample was also studied in work on T cells in Graves' hyperthyroidism and ophthalmopathy. That study reports: Researchers report that a 13 V-J model separated ophthalmopathy from stable hyperthyroidism.

The sequence was collected from a woman aged 25 to 45 with Graves disease. The chain combines TRBV18 with TRBJ2-1; 12 bases align to TRBD2. Here the sequenced sample was peripheral blood mononuclear cells (PBMCs), taken at new diagnosis, from a patient treated with antithyroid drugs. The CDR3 protein is CASSPQLAGGYEQFF. The CDR3 DNA reads TGTGCCAGCTCACCACAACTAGCGGGAGGCTATGAGCAGTTCTTC.